This TCR beta chain is from a study of T cell changes during pregnancy in multiple sclerosis. The ends were cut back, 2 bases at V and 4 bases at J, with 14 bases in the middle. The CDR3 totals 16 residues. CDR1 is MNHEY, CDR2 SVGAGI, per germline. Produced via immunoSEQ multiplex PCR; TCRdb's table is partial and in-frame only. The sample records tens of thousands of clones, 91% being singletons. This TCR came from a female donor with multiple sclerosis, enrolled in a pregnancy study. The chain has TRBV6-5 and TRBJ2-2, with D possibly matching TRBD1 (6 bases). This specimen consisted of CD4+ T cells from peripheral blood mononuclear cells, obtained before pregnancy. In DNA form, the CDR3 reads TGTGCCAGCAGTTACCCGGCAGGGGCGGGCACCGGGGAGCTGTTTTTT. Translation: CASSYPAGAGTGELFF.